This entry concerns a single T cell receptor beta chain. The source of the sample is a study of T cell changes during pregnancy in multiple sclerosis. The repertoire was sequenced with immunoSEQ multiplex PCR; TCRdb's copy has only in-frame clones and lacks some. The sample lists approximately 92,000 clones, around 92% seen once, with about 2.4% in the top ten. Sequencing used peripheral blood, obtained in the first trimester of pregnancy. The TCR comes from a female donor with multiple sclerosis, enrolled in a pregnancy study.

The CDR3 is CASSLSDSSGNTIYF. The CDR3 nucleotides read TGCGCCAGCAGCTTGAGCGACAGCTCTGGAAACACCATATATTTT. J is TRBJ1-3 and V is TRBV5-1; perhaps TRBD1 as D (5 bases). The CDR3 has 15 residues. Germline CDR1 is SGHRS and CDR2 is YFSETQ. The ends were cut back, 1 base at V and 0 bases at J, with 8 bases in the middle.